This T cell receptor beta chain derives from a study of T cell repertoires and HLA-DP antigens (dated by TCRdb to the late 2010s). Background for the entire study: The study used an in vitro model of CD4+ T cell alloreactivity against allogeneic HLA-DP presented by transduced HeLa cells. One alloantigen differed from self by one peptide-binding groove amino acid, whereas the other differed by ten, modelling structurally similar versus dissimilar alloantigens. The three donors were two male and one female, with ages ranging from the 18-to-29 to the 60-to-69 age band. An average DNA input of approximately 0.2 ug was used for sorted CD137+CD4+ samples, compared with approximately 1,300 ng for pre-culture CD4+ samples. The full study reports these points: Clones undetected before culture had an average cumulative frequency of 36.3% against one allele and roughly 50% against the other. Similar clonality (around 0.41) was observed for sorted CD137+ cells against both alloantigens, and this clonality was much higher than that observed in pre-culture samples (around 0.041). The study was limited by having only a few donors, by relying on a non-physiological HeLa antigen-presenting system, and by using total CD4+ responder cells. The naive and memory CD4+ repertoires were not analysed as separate populations.

V and J are truncated by 5 bases and 1 base respectively, leaving an intervening sequence of 12 bases. Reading the germline V gene gives CDR1 MGHDK and CDR2 SYGVNS. The CDR3 measures 15 amino acids from cysteine to phenylalanine. The entry retains the CDR3 DNA only, 45 bases that are in frame from base 1. Untouched CD4+ T cells were isolated from Ficoll-separated PBMC by magnetic bead negative selection, reaching an average purity of approximately 98%. Untouched CD4+ T cells were isolated from Ficoll-separated PBMC with magnetic beads, reaching approximately 98% purity with negligible CD8+ contamination. Peripheral blood mononuclear cells came from the buffy coats of a few healthy blood donors, who served as the study's donors. CMV seronegative status was shared by all three donors. The DNeasy Blood & Tissue Kit was used to extract genomic DNA. TCRB sequencing was performed on genomic DNA from sorted CD137+CD4+ cells and pre-culture CD4+ baseline samples from each subject.

To note about this clone: Its antigen has not been determined. No much larger clone exists at a distance of one base, and base qualities are not known.

The immunoSEQ multiplex PCR, with forward primers for 54 TRBV segments and reverse primers for 13 TRBJ segments, was used to amplify TCRB CDR3 regions. For pre-culture CD4+ samples, sequencing was done at deep resolution with a target of 200,000 or so T cell genomes. Sequencing of amplicons was performed on an Illumina HiSeq System, and 87 bp reads covering the CDR3 were generated. The source study handled its data this way. PCR and sequencing errors in the reads were corrected, and CDR3 regions were defined by aligning to IMGT reference sequences. Synthetic template pools were used to estimate template counts and unique rearrangement counts. Clonality was calculated as 1 minus Pielou's evenness. Richness was estimated with the Daley-Smith estimator. Morisita's index served as the measure of repertoire overlap. A clone counted as low-abundance if it appeared in cultured samples but went undetected in the pre-culture repertoire of the same donor. TCRdb limited this immuneACCESS table to in-frame rearrangements with V and J called. A share of clones is missing; checked studies link under half to unresolved V genes, and the rest is unexplained. For V, J and clone size, that table is used; D and trimming come from the DNA. This sample holds approximately 110,000 clones; roughly 92% were observed only once. 0.27% of the sample belongs to the ten largest clones.

The sample taken for sequencing was CD4+ T cells from PBMCs. This sequence originates from a woman under 30 in good health and CMV-seronegative. The sequence is built from TRBV25-1 and TRBJ2-1; a tentative D match to TRBD2 spans 5 bases. The sequenced DNA is TGTGCCAGCAGTCCCCGGGGTGGATCCTACAATGAGCAGTTCTTC. Its translation is CASSPRGGSYNEQFF.